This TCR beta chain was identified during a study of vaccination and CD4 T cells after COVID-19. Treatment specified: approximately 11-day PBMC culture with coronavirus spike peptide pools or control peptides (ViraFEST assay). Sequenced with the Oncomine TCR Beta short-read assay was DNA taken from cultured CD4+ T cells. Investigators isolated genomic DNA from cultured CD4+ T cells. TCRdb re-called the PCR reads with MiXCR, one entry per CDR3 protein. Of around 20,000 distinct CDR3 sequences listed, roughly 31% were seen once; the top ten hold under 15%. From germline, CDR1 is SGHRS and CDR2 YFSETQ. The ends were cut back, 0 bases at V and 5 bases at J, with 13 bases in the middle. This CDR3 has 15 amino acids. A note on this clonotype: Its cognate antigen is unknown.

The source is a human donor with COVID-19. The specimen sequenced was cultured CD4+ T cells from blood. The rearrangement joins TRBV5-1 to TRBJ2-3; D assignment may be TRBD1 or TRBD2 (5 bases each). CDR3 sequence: CASSLVGEMGDTQYF. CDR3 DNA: TGCGCCAGCAGCTTGGTGGGGGAAATGGGAGATACGCAGTATTTT. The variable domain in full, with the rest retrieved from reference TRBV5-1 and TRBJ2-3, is KAGVTQTPRYLIKTRGQQVTLSCSPISGHRSVSWYQQTPGQGLQFLFEYFSETQRNKGNFPGRFSGRQFSNSRSEMNVSTLELGDSALYLCASSLVGEMGDTQYFGPGTRLTVL.